The clone carrying this T cell receptor (beta chain) was observed many times. The data stem from a study of blood T cells in healthy people across ages. CDR1 and CDR2 from the germline V gene are ENHRY and SYGVKD. The CDR3 runs 14 residues. Trimming cost V 6 bases and J 1 base; bases outside gene matches: 4. There were healthy Caucasian individuals from Russia, aged roughly 6 to 90, serving as donors. Samples each had at least 5 micrograms of total RNA extracted. Combining a sample-barcoded 5' primer with a J-beta primer mix, a second PCR ran for about 7 to 11 cycles. Tagging of each cDNA molecule was performed by a template-switch adaptor with 12 random nucleotides. In TCRdb, the 5' RACE reads were re-called with MiXCR into one record per CDR3 protein. The table shows 850,000 to 950,000 distinct CDR3 sequences, with 29% occurring only once.

J is TRBJ2-7 and V is TRBV10-3, with TRBD1 matching 9 bases. This clonotype was sampled from a woman older than 75 in good health. Sequenced input: blood. CDR3 DNA sequence: TGTGCCATCAGCCCCGGGACAGGGTCCTACGAGCAGTACTTC. It codes for CAISPGTGSYEQYF.